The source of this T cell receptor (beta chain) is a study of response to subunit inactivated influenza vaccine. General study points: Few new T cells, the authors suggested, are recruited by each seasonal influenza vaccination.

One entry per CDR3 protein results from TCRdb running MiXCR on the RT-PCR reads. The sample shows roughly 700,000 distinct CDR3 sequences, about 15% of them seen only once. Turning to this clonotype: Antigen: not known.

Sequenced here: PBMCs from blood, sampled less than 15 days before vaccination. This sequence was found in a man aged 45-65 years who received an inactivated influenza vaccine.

CDR3 nucleotides: TGCAGCGTTGGACAGGGTCTTATGAACACTGAAGCTTTCTTT. This encodes CSVGQGLMNTEAFF. The gene calls are TRBV29-1 and TRBJ1-1, with 7 bases lining up with TRBD1. Trimming at V came to 4 bases and at J to 0 bases, leaving 5 bases not matched to a gene. The CDR3 has 14 residues. Germline CDR1 is SQVTM and CDR2 is ANQGSEA.